The clone carrying this TCR beta chain has a handful of counts. No antigen is known for it. The germline V gene encodes CDR1 DFQATT and CDR2 SNEGSKA (reference sequence). The CDR3 extends over 15 amino acids. This sample stems from a study of blood T cells in healthy people across ages. Study conclusions and caveats: Conclusively comparing naive with antigen-experienced cells was impossible with unsorted PBMCs.

Alongside a J-beta primer mix, a sample-barcoded 5' primer served in a second PCR lasting about 6 to 11 cycles. A template-switch adaptor containing 12 random nucleotides labeled each cDNA molecule. TCRdb ran MiXCR on the 5' RACE reads and lists one entry per CDR3 protein. Of nearly 800,000 distinct CDR3 sequences listed, approximately 25% are singletons. The same data also contributed to another study, on T cells of mothers and their children. That report adds: All extracted RNA went into cDNA synthesis, about 1.4 ug per 15 ul.

The source of this sequence is a boy aged 10-17 years in good health. This rearrangement joins TRBV20-1 to TRBJ2-1; D is ambiguous. The last part of the DNA fits TRBJ2-7 better; the J call may be wrong. The sequencing input was blood. CDR3 sequence reads: CSARLDHRPSYEQYF. In nucleotides, the CDR3 is TGCAGTGCTAGACTCGACCACAGACCTTCCTACGAGCAGTACTTC.